The 21 T cell receptor beta chains reported below all come from one sample, sequenced in a study of PD-1 blockade in classical Hodgkin lymphoma. Clones were sequenced by immunoSEQ multiplex PCR, and TCRdb holds only the in-frame ones, with some missing. The sample holds about 19,000 clones, roughly 77% seen once. Documented time point: cycle 4 day 1 (C4D1), after more than five weeks of nivolumab. Relapse was seen in all patients after autologous stem cell transplantation, and brentuximab vedotin exposure was variable. Specimen: peripheral blood mononuclear cells (PBMCs), collected before the fourth cycle of nivolumab. The receptors shown here come from a human donor with classical Hodgkin lymphoma.

This chain connects TRBV13 to TRBJ2-3; 7 positions match TRBD2. The CDR3 totals 16 residues. Germline CDR1 PRHDT, CDR2 FYEKMQ (reference sequence). The junction had 12 bases not matched to a gene; V was cut back by 5 bases and J by 4 bases. CDR3 nucleotide sequence: TGTGCCAGCAGCCTAGAGGATAGAGGGAGGGCAGATACGCAGTATTTT. Amino acids: CASSLEDRGRADTQYF.

The rearrangement uses TRBV10-3 and TRBJ1-4; D gene ambiguous. Trimming took 2 bases from V and 0 from J, leaving 4 bases between them. Germline-derived CDR1 and CDR2 are ENHRY and SYGVKD. The CDR3 contains 14 residues. This CDR3 is CAISEVATNEKLFF. The DNA for the CDR3 is TGTGCCATCAGTGAGGTGGCAACTAATGAAAAACTGTTTTTT.

The gene calls are TRBV15 and TRBJ2-2, with D perhaps matching TRBD1 or TRBD2 (7 bases each). CDR1 and CDR2 from the germline V gene are LNHNV and YYDKDF (reference sequence). The V end was cut by 0 bases, the J end by 3 bases, with 14 bases between. CDR3 size: 17 residues. In DNA form, the CDR3 reads TGTGCCACCAGCAGAGATCTACAGGGGAGGGACACCGGGGAGCTGTTTTTT. Its translation: CATSRDLQGRDTGELFF.

The rearrangement uses TRBV28 and TRBJ1-5, with TRBD1 identical over 7 bases. Trimming took 6 bases from V and 14 from J; bases not matched to a gene: 10. Germline CDR1 MDHEN, CDR2 SYDVKM. This CDR3 region has 12 residues. CDR3 in DNA: TGTGCCAGCAGCTCCTCGACAGGGCAAAAGCATTTT. The encoded protein is CASSSSTGQKHF.

The chain employs TRBV7-9 and TRBJ1-3; maybe TRBD1 (6 bases). Germline V gives CDR1 SEHNR, CDR2 FQNEAQ (reference sequence). The length of the CDR3 is 16 residues. The V and J ends lost 0 bases and 0 bases respectively, with 9 bases between them. The CDR3 nucleotides read TGTGCCAGCAGCTTAGCGACAGGAACCTCTGGAAACACCATATATTTT. It encodes CASSLATGTSGNTIYF.

The CDR3 reads CASSLALTYEQYF. The DNA for the CDR3 is TGTGCCAGCAGCTTAGCTTTGACCTACGAGCAGTACTTC. The chain joins TRBV7-8 to TRBJ2-5; unclear D gene. Matching the DNA end better, TRBJ2-7 makes the J call doubtful. Germline V gene lookup returns CDR1 SGHVS and CDR2 FQNEAQ. This CDR3 is built from 13 residues.

The genes are TRBV4-1 and TRBJ1-1, with a tentative D call TRBD1 (5 bases). V was trimmed by 3 bases and J by 2 bases, leaving 16 bases between them. This CDR3 spans 16 amino acids. Per the germline V gene, CDR1 is MGHRA and CDR2 is YSYEKL. The CDR3 DNA follows: TGCGCCAGCAGCCATGACCCCCCCGGGACTAACACTGAAGCTTTCTTT. Encoded protein: CASSHDPPGTNTEAFF.

The rearrangement joins TRBV2 to TRBJ1-1, with D hard to call. Germline values: CDR1 SNHLY, CDR2 FYNNEI. V lost 3 bases, J lost 1 base, and 9 bases lay in between. CDR3 length equals 14 residues. The chain's CDR3 is CASSDWAANTEAFF. For the CDR3, the DNA is TGTGCCAGCAGTGATTGGGCGGCGAACACTGAAGCTTTCTTT. The variable domain in full, with the rest retrieved from reference TRBV2 and TRBJ1-1, is EPEVTQTPSHQVTQMGQEVILRCVPISNHLYFYWYRQILGQKVEFLVSFYNNEISEKSEIFDDQFSVERPDGSNFTLKIRSTKLEDSAMYFCASSDWAANTEAFFGQGTRLTVV.

The CDR3 DNA is TGTGCCAGCAGTGGGGGAGGGGGCTTAGCAGATACGCAGTATTTT. The encoded protein is CASSGGGGLADTQYF. The genes are TRBV2 and TRBJ2-3; D may correspond to TRBD1 or TRBD2 (7 bases each). The germline V gene encodes CDR1 SNHLY and CDR2 FYNNEI. Trimming took off 4 bases at V and 4 bases at J, with 15 bases between the two ends. This CDR3 region has 15 residues.

The V call is TRBV28, the J call TRBJ2-6, with D uncertain. The V and J ends lost 0 bases and 3 bases respectively, with 9 bases between them. Germline values: CDR1 MDHEN, CDR2 SYDVKM. The CDR3 sequence is 16 residues long. In DNA form, the CDR3 reads TGTGCCAGCAGTTTATGGGGTGACGGTGGGGCCAACGTCCTGACTTTC. As protein: CASSLWGDGGANVLTF.

The chain carries TRBV19 and TRBJ2-1; 9 nucleotides align to TRBD2. The CDR3 sequence is 16 residues long. The V segment lost 3 bases and the J segment 5 bases; nucleotides outside the gene matches: 8. Germline CDR1 is LNHDA and CDR2 is SQIVND (reference sequence). The CDR3 region is CASSMIAGGSNNEQFF. CDR3 in DNA: TGTGCCAGTAGTATGATTGCGGGAGGGTCCAACAATGAGCAGTTCTTC. The full variable domain, in which reference TRBV19 and TRBJ2-1 provide the parts outside the CDR3, is DGGITQSPKYLFRKEGQNVTLSCEQNLNHDAMYWYRQDPGQGLRLIYYSQIVNDFQKGDIAEGYSVSREKKESFPLTVTSAQKNPTAFYLCASSMIAGGSNNEQFFGPGTRLTVL.

As for this clone: At one of its ends the junction is not consistent with the germline gene, which may arise from a read error. V gene TRBV25-1 combines with J gene TRBJ2-5; maybe TRBD1 (6 bases). The V gene's germline CDR1 is MGHDK and CDR2 SYGVNS. The CDR3 runs 12 residues. CDR3 sequence (DNA): TGTGCCAGCAGGGGGGCGAAAGAGGCCCAGTACTTC. Amino acids: CASRGAKEAQYF.

A few counts support this clone. V usage is TRBV5-1 and J usage is TRBJ1-1; D gene ambiguous. Trimming took off 4 bases at V and 4 bases at J, with 14 bases between the two ends. This CDR3 contains 14 residues. Germline-derived CDR1 and CDR2 are SGHRS and YFSETQ. CDR3 region: CASSTNPPPTEAFF. CDR3 nucleotide sequence: TGCGCCAGCAGCACCAACCCCCCACCCACTGAAGCTTTCTTT.

This clone was recorded a few times. This chain joins TRBV2 and TRBJ2-7; D perhaps matches TRBD2 (6 bases). The CDR3 contains 18 residues. V shed 5 bases and J shed 1 base, with 24 bases lying between them. Germline V gene data show CDR1 as SNHLY and CDR2 as FYNNEI. CDR3 sequence: CASSKLVGWGEPSYEQYF. The CDR3 DNA reads TGTGCCAGCAGTAAATTAGTGGGTTGGGGGGAACCATCCTACGAGCAGTACTTC.

The chain employs TRBV30 and TRBJ1-6; tentatively, D is TRBD1 (6 bases). Germline lookup yields CDR1 GTSNPN and CDR2 SVGIG (reference sequence). V lost 0 bases, J lost 6 bases, and 12 bases lay in between. CDR3 length equals 15 residues. The CDR3 DNA sequence: TGTGCCTGGAGTGTAAGGGGGAGAGGTAATTCACCCCTCCACTTT. Its translation is CAWSVRGRGNSPLHF.

This clone was picked up a small number of times. This chain links TRBV4-2 with TRBJ2-7; D is ambiguous. CDR3 length equals 13 residues. Per germline, CDR1 LGHNA and CDR2 YNFKEQ. V was cut by 5 bases and J by 2 bases, with 10 bases left in between. CDR3 in amino acids: CASSLEDAYEQYF. CDR3 in DNA: TGTGCCAGCAGCTTGGAAGATGCCTACGAGCAGTACTTC.

The chain couples TRBV6-5 to TRBJ2-7, with a weak D call TRBD2 (6 bases). The V and J ends lost 6 bases and 3 bases respectively, with 12 bases between them. CDR1 is MNHEY, CDR2 SVGAGI, per germline. This CDR3 contains 13 residues. The CDR3 DNA follows: TGTGCCAGCAGCCGGCTGGGAGGCTACGAGCAGTACTTC. This translates into CASSRLGGYEQYF.

The chain uses TRBV7-4 and TRBJ1-4; 8 nucleotides line up with TRBD1. The trim removed 5 bases at V and 10 bases at J, leaving 6 bases unmatched. This CDR3 is built from 13 residues. The germline gives CDR1 SGHVT, CDR2 SQSDAQ. The CDR3 loop reads CASSPRQGRKLFF. CDR3 coding DNA: TGTGCCAGCAGCCCCCGACAGGGGAGAAAACTGTTTTTT.

The CDR3 DNA is TGTGCCAGCAGTTATTTTAGGACAGCGAACACCGGGGAGCTGTTTTTT. It yields the protein CASSYFRTANTGELFF. The V call is TRBV6-5, the J call TRBJ2-2, with D tentatively TRBD1 (6 bases). Germline lookup yields CDR1 MNHEY and CDR2 SVGAGI. The CDR3 extends over 16 amino acids. V was pared by 3 bases and J by 0 bases, with 11 bases between.

V is TRBV19 and J is TRBJ1-1; TRBD1 matches 7 bases. Germline V lookup: CDR1 LNHDA, CDR2 SQIVND (reference sequence). The V gene end was trimmed by 5 bases and the J gene end by 2 bases; junction bases not matched to a gene: 8. The CDR3 is made up of 15 amino acids. In DNA, the CDR3 is TGTGCCAGTAGTCGCCAGGGGGTCATAAACACTGAAGCTTTCTTT. Translated, it gives CASSRQGVINTEAFF. The entire variable domain, with the rest obtained from reference TRBV19 and TRBJ1-1, is as follows: DGGITQSPKYLFRKEGQNVTLSCEQNLNHDAMYWYRQDPGQGLRLIYYSQIVNDFQKGDIAEGYSVSREKKESFPLTVTSAQKNPTAFYLCASSRQGVINTEAFFGQGTRLTVV.

The V gene is TRBV6-5, the J gene TRBJ1-1, with D unresolved. The germline V gene encodes CDR1 MNHEY and CDR2 SVGAGI. The CDR3 has 11 amino acids. V was cut by 6 bases and J by 1 base, with 3 bases left in between. Here the CDR3 DNA reads TGTGCCAGCAGAGAGAACACTGAAGCTTTCTTT. It is translated as CASRENTEAFF.